The rows below give T cell receptor beta chains drawn from one sample of a study of blood T cell repertoires in COVID-19. Repertoires were generated with immunoSEQ multiplex PCR, while TCRdb's copy carries only in-frame clones and drops some. Among around 260,000 clones, more than 85% were seen once, and the ten largest hold 3.6%. Sequenced material: peripheral blood. These TCRs come from a man younger than 30 with active or convalescent COVID-19. Both conserved end residues are part of each CDR3. Fields, in order: clone size, D gene, V gene, J gene, CDR3 DNA, CDR3 protein. D genes are given only for firm matches. Clone sizes are given selectively: once, few, many, or a class where the clone is expanded.

.	.	TRBV6-6	TRBJ2-1	TGTGCCAGCCTGTCCCCCGGTCGTGAGCAGTTCTTC	CASLSPGREQFF
.	TRBD2	TRBV7-7	TRBJ2-2	TGTGCTACCTGGGGTAGCGGGAGGACAGACACCGGGGAGCTGTTTTTT	CATWGSGRTDTGELFF
.	TRBD1	TRBV19	TRBJ1-2	TGTGCCAGTAGTCCACCGCTACGACAGGGTGGCTACACCTTC	CASSPPLRQGGYTF
.	.	TRBV21-1	TRBJ2-5	TGTGCCAGCAGCAAAAGCGAGAAGACCCAGTACTTC	CASSKSEKTQYF
once	.	TRBV7-9	TRBJ2-5	TGTGCCAGCAGCTTATTCGGAGAGACCCAGTACTTC	CASSLFGETQYF
.	.	TRBV9	TRBJ2-3	TGTGCCAGCAGCGTAGACTGGATTTCCAGCGGACTCACAGATACGCAGTATTTT	CASSVDWISSGLTDTQYF
.	.	TRBV10-3	TRBJ1-1	TGTGCCATCAGCGGAACTTTAACAGGGCAGAACACTGAAGCTTTCTTT	CAISGTLTGQNTEAFF
.	TRBD1	TRBV5-1	TRBJ2-1	TGCGCCAGCAGCGCCTGGGGTTCGGCAGGGGGCCAAAATGAGCAGTTCTTC	CASSAWGSAGGQNEQFF
.	.	TRBV30	TRBJ2-3	TGTGCCTGGAATGCCGGAGTGGATACGCAGTATTTT	CAWNAGVDTQYF
once	.	TRBV20-1	TRBJ1-2	TGCAGTGCTAGAGGGGAGGATGGCTACACCTTC	CSARGEDGYTF
.	TRBD1	TRBV28	TRBJ2-6	TGTGCCAGCAGTTTTAGGACAGGACAACGCGGGGCCAACGTCCTGACTTTC	CASSFRTGQRGANVLTF
.	.	TRBV4-1	TRBJ2-7	TGCGCCAGCAGCGCCGACGCTAGAAGCTCCTACGAGCAGTACTTC	CASSADARSSYEQYF
.	TRBD1	TRBV29-1	TRBJ2-1	TGCAGCGTTGAAAATCGAAGAGGGGGCGGTAAAAATGAGCAGTTCTTC	CSVENRRGGGKNEQFF
.	.	TRBV19	TRBJ2-1	TGTGCCAGTAACGCGGGGCGTAACAATGAGCAGTTCTTC	CASNAGRNNEQFF
.	.	TRBV7-3	TRBJ2-5	TGTGCCAGCAGCTCTTCCCACTTAGAGACCCAGTACTTC	CASSSSHLETQYF
once	.	TRBV7-2	TRBJ1-2	TGTGCCAGCCAGAAATTCGGGTCTAACTATGGCTACACCTTC	CASQKFGSNYGYTF
.	TRBD2	TRBV11-2	TRBJ2-1	TGTGCCAGCAGCTTAGGGGGAGCGGGAAGGTTCAATGAGCAGTTCTTC	CASSLGGAGRFNEQFF
.	.	TRBV3-1/TRBV3-2	TRBJ2-5	TGTGCCAGCAGCCTAGCGTACCAAGAGACCCAGTACTTC	CASSLAYQETQYF
.	.	TRBV7-9	TRBJ1-6	TGTGCCAGCAGCCCTGAGAGGAATAATTCACCCCTCCACTTT	CASSPERNNSPLHF
once	.	TRBV14	TRBJ1-1	TGTGCCAGCAGCCAAGCCTTCCAGGGTTCTGAAGCTTTCTTT	CASSQAFQGSEAFF
.	.	TRBV5-1	TRBJ2-1	TGCGCCAGCAGGGAAGGAACAGCCTCCTACAATGAGCAGTTCTTC	CASREGTASYNEQFF
.	.	TRBV3-1/TRBV3-2	TRBJ1-2	TGTGCCAGCAGCCAAGAGAGTCGGTTTTATGGCTACACCTTC	CASSQESRFYGYTF
.	.	TRBV19	TRBJ1-2	TGTGCCAGTAGTACCGGACAACCAGTCATATTTGGCTACACCTTC	CASSTGQPVIFGYTF
.	.	TRBV6-2/TRBV6-3	TRBJ2-1	TGTGCCAGCAGTTCCGGCGGGGTTAATGAGCAGTTCTTC	CASSSGGVNEQFF
.	.	TRBV2	TRBJ1-1	TGTGCCAGCAGTGTCACAGTACTCACTGAAGCTTTCTTT	CASSVTVLTEAFF
.	TRBD2	TRBV5-1	TRBJ2-3	TGCGCCAGCAGCTTGGTCGGGGAGGGGATCACAGATACGCAGTATTTT	CASSLVGEGITDTQYF
.	TRBD1	TRBV28	TRBJ2-7	TGTGCCAGCACTTCGGGACAGGGCTACGAGCAGTACTTC	CASTSGQGYEQYF
.	TRBD1	TRBV4-3	TRBJ2-5	TGCGCCAGCAGCCAACAGGGACAGGGGGCGCGGGAGACCCAGTACTTC	CASSQQGQGARETQYF
.	.	TRBV5-4	TRBJ1-6	TGTGCCAGCAGCTTGGGGGGAGGTTCACCCCTCCACTTT	CASSLGGGSPLHF
few	TRBD2	TRBV10-3	TRBJ2-7	TGTGCCATCAGTGAGCAGATTCTAGCGGGGGGGAGCGAGCAGTACTTC	CAISEQILAGGSEQYF